The entry below describes one T cell receptor beta chain. The antigen is unknown. Primers used in a second PCR of roughly 7 to 11 cycles were a sample-barcoded 5' primer and a J-beta primer mix. The study obtained at least 2.5 million CDR3-containing paired-end reads from every sample. TCRdb reprocessed the 5' RACE reads with MiXCR, giving one entry per CDR3 protein. This table has a few hundred thousand distinct CDR3 sequences, 25% to 30% appearing once. The data stem from a study of blood T cells in healthy people across ages. On the study more broadly: About one barcoded beta molecule was captured per two T cells (by template switching). Study results and caveats: There were more naive CD4+ cells and higher diversity in long-lived donors than in aged donors. It was found that TCR beta diversity correlated strongly with the percentage of naive T cells.

V shed 6 bases, J shed 2 bases, and the junction held 4 bases outside the gene matches. Germline CDR1 is SNHLY and CDR2 is FYNNEI. This CDR3 has 13 amino acids. V usage is TRBV2 and J usage is TRBJ2-7; 7 bases map to TRBD1. Input material: blood. This TCR was recovered from a woman in her 70s in good health. The chain's CDR3 is CASRMGQTYEQYF. The CDR3 nucleotides read TGTGCCAGCAGAATGGGACAGACCTACGAGCAGTACTTC.